What follows describes a single T cell receptor (beta chain). Noted treatment: oral pan-JAK inhibitor, 5-10 mg twice daily. Obtained from alopecia areata patients were lesional scalp punch biopsies along with peripheral blood. The CDR3 is 18 residues long. Deletions cut 0 bases from V and 2 bases from J, with 20 bases between. The germline CDR1 and CDR2 sequences are LGHNA and YNFKEQ. This sample is part of a study of CD8+ T cells in alopecia areata. Extraction of RNA preceded its reverse transcription into cDNA, which served as the sequencing template. The method was immunoSEQ multiplex PCR; TCRdb's version includes in-frame clones alone and lacks a portion of them. The sample shows approximately 200,000 clones, 40% to 45% of them seen only once.

The genes are TRBV4-2 and TRBJ2-7; D is tentatively TRBD1 or TRBD2 (5 bases each). The sequence came from a human donor with alopecia areata. Specimen: CD4+ T cells sorted from blood, collected around week 37, from a patient treated with tofacitinib. The CDR3 DNA is TGTGCCAGCAGCCAAGATCCTGGGACCGACGTTGGGGCCTACGAGCAGTACTTC. Translated, it gives CASSQDPGTDVGAYEQYF.